These T cell receptor beta chains were read from a single sample in a study of tumor-infiltrating lymphocytes in primary liver carcinoma. One entry per CDR3 protein, called by TCRdb with MiXCR from the multiplex PCR reads. The sample lists some 51,000 distinct CDR3 sequences, 60% to 75% occurring once. The sequenced material came from liver tumor tissue from sampling region 3. These receptor sequences come from a man in his forties with primary liver carcinoma and hepatitis B virus infection. Each CDR3 is given with its conserved first and last residue. Each record gives: D gene, V gene, clone size, J gene, CDR3 DNA, CDR3 protein. D genes are given only for firm matches. Expanded clones are given a class, and other clones once, few, many or no size at all.

D: TRBD2
V: TRBV6-1
size: .
J: TRBJ2-3
DNA: TGTGCCAGCGGAGAACTAGCGGGAGAGACAGATACGCAGTATTTT
CDR3: CASGELAGETDTQYF

D: .
V: TRBV25-1
size: .
J: TRBJ2-5
DNA: TGTGCCAGCAGTGAAAGAGGGAGCCGAGAGACCGAGTACTTC
CDR3: CASSERGSRETEYF

D: TRBD2
V: TRBV7-9
size: many
J: TRBJ2-1
DNA: TGTGCCAGCAGCTTAAAGCGGGAGGGCCAGGTTTACAATGAGCAGTTCTTC
CDR3: CASSLKREGQVYNEQFF

D: .
V: TRBV5-1
size: many
J: TRBJ1-5
DNA: TGTGCCAGCAGCTTGGCAGGGGTGGGAAATCAGCCCCAGCATTTT
CDR3: CASSLAGVGNQPQHF

D: .
V: TRBV25-1
size: many
J: TRBJ2-5
DNA: TGTGCCGCCTCCCGGCGGGGTGGGGAAGAGACCCAGTACTTC
CDR3: CAASRRGGEETQYF

D: .
V: TRBV29-1
size: few
J: TRBJ2-5
DNA: TGCAGCGCCATGACAGGTAAAGAGACCCAGTACTTC
CDR3: CSAMTGKETQYF

D: .
V: TRBV6-5
size: .
J: TRBJ2-3
DNA: TGTGCCAGCAGCTACTCGACGGTAGCAGCGAGGCCGCACTATTTT
CDR3: CASSYSTVAARPHYF

D: .
V: TRBV29-1
size: .
J: TRBJ2-3
DNA: TGCAGCGTCAACGCGGTACGCACAGATACGGAGTATTTT
CDR3: CSVNAVRTDTEYF

D: TRBD1
V: TRBV5-8
size: once
J: TRBJ1-1
DNA: TGTGCCAGTAGCTTGAAGGGGACAGGGGGCCCCATGAACACTGAAGCTATCTTT
CDR3: CASSLKGTGGPMNTEAIF

D: .
V: TRBV7-9
size: once
J: TRBJ1-6
DNA: TGTGCCAGGAGCTTAGCCACAGGGTTTCGATCACCCCCCCACTTT
CDR3: CARSLATGFRSPPHF

D: .
V: TRBV20-1
size: .
J: TRBJ2-3
DNA: TGCAGTGCTAACTCGGCAGGGGGCACAGATACGCAGTATTTT
CDR3: CSANSAGGTDTQYF

D: .
V: TRBV5-6
size: .
J: TRBJ2-1
DNA: TGTGCCTGCAGCTTGGTACTAACCGATGAGCAGATCTTC
CDR3: CACSLVLTDEQIF

D: .
V: TRBV7-2
size: .
J: TRBJ1-5
DNA: TGTGCCAGCAGCTCCTTCGACAGTAATAAGCCCCAGCATTTT
CDR3: CASSSFDSNKPQHF

D: .
V: TRBV10-1
size: .
J: TRBJ1-2
DNA: TGCGCCAGCAGTGATGGCTGGAAGAAAACTGGCTACACCTTC
CDR3: CASSDGWKKTGYTF

D: TRBD1
V: TRBV28
size: .
J: TRBJ1-5
DNA: TGTGCCAGCAACACTACTGGGACAGGGGGCGGCCAGCCCCAGCATTTT
CDR3: CASNTTGTGGGQPQHF

D: TRBD2
V: TRBV5-1
size: .
J: TRBJ2-7
DNA: TGCGCCAGCAGCTGGGCGGGGGACGAGCAGTACTTC
CDR3: CASSWAGDEQYF

D: .
V: TRBV30
size: .
J: TRBJ1-2
DNA: TGTGCGTGGAGCCTACAGGGTTGGGACTATGGCCACACCTTC
CDR3: CAWSLQGWDYGHTF

D: .
V: TRBV7-2
size: .
J: TRBJ2-1
DNA: TGTGCCAGCAGCCACGGAGCTAGGATCTACAATGAGCAGTTCTTC
CDR3: CASSHGARIYNEQFF